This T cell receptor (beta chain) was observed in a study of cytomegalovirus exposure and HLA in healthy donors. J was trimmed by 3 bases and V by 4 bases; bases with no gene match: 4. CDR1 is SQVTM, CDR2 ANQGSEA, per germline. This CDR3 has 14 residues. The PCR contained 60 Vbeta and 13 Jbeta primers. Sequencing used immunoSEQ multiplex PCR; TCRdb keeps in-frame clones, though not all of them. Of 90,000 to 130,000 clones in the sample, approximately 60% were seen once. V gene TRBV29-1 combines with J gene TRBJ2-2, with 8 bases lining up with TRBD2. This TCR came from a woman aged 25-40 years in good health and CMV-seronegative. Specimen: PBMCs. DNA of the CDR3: TGCAGCGTTGCCGGGAGGGGGGACACCGGGGAGCTGTTTTTT. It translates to CSVAGRGDTGELFF.